The next 18 T cell receptor beta chains were all read from a single sample in a study of beta chain features in type 1 diabetes (dated by TCRdb to the late 2010s). Antigens for these TCRs are unknown. Library prep was done by the immunoSEQ multiplex PCR assay. The entire isolated RNA was reverse transcribed using the High Capacity cDNA Reverse Transcription Kit, and thus expressed TCRB transcripts were sequenced. TCRdb took this table from immuneACCESS and kept in-frame rearrangements with V and J called. Such tables lack part of the clones; where checked against another copy, unresolved V genes explain under half of the gap, and the rest is unexplained. The sample yields around 140,000 clones; around 8.8% were counted once. About 0.7% of the sample lies in the top ten. Study-wide conclusions, independent of this receptor: In all four CD4+ subsets, TCRB CDR3 length was moderately but significantly shorter in type 1 diabetes patients.

Sequencing input: central memory CD4+ T cells from blood. The receptors were sampled from a man aged 30 to 39 with type 1 diabetes.

This clone came up a few times. This sequence joins TRBV2 and TRBJ1-1; D remains unclear. The germline gives CDR1 SNHLY, CDR2 FYNNEI. The V gene lost 6 bases and the J gene lost 0 bases, with 8 bases spanning the gap. The CDR3 spans 13 residues. Here the CDR3 reads CASSPTLNTEAFF. The CDR3 DNA reads as TGTGCCAGCAGCCCCACATTGAACACTGAAGCTTTCTTT.

This clone appeared a few times. The CDR3 DNA reads as TGTGCCAGCTCACGTCAGGGGAACCCTGGGGCCAACGTCCTGACTTTC. Residues: CASSRQGNPGANVLTF. This rearrangement joins TRBV18 to TRBJ2-6; D is perhaps TRBD1 (6 bases). The CDR3 is 16 amino acids. Per germline, CDR1 KGHSH and CDR2 LQKENI. Trimming stripped 4 bases from V and 2 bases from J, with 12 bases between.

This clone was detected a few times. V and J are TRBV6-5 and TRBJ2-1; 7 bases fit TRBD2. Germline CDR1 reads MNHEY; CDR2 reads SVGAGI. The CDR3 sequence is 15 residues long. J was trimmed by 9 bases and V by 0 bases; bases with no gene match: 8. CDR3 nucleotide sequence: TGTGCCAGCAGTTACTCGGGGTTCGGGGAGGGTGAGCAGTTCTTC. Translating it yields CASSYSGFGEGEQFF.

The sample holds a few counts of this clone. The rearrangement uses TRBV6-6 and TRBJ1-2, with 7 positions matching TRBD1. The germline V gene has CDR1 MNHNY and CDR2 SVGAGI (reference sequence). With 6 bases clipped from V and 6 bases from J, the junction kept 7 bases outside the gene matches. This CDR3 region has 13 residues. CDR3 coding DNA: TGTGCCAGCAGACAAGCAGGGGGGAATGGCTACACCTTC. Its translation is CASRQAGGNGYTF.

The rearrangement uses TRBV5-4 and TRBJ2-3, with 9 bases fitting TRBD1. J gave up 4 bases and V 4 bases, and 4 bases lay outside the gene matches. Germline-derived CDR1 and CDR2 are SGHNT and YYREEE (reference sequence). The CDR3 loop spans 14 amino acids. In nucleotides, the CDR3 is TGTGCCAGCAGCAACGGACAGGGGTCAGATACGCAGTATTTT. It encodes CASSNGQGSDTQYF.

This sequence joins TRBV7-2 and TRBJ2-5; TRBD2 aligns across 12 bases. This CDR3 is built from 20 residues. Germline assignment: CDR1 SGHTA and CDR2 FQGNSA. J lost 4 bases, V lost 0 bases, and 15 bases had no gene match. The CDR3 bases are TGTGCCAGCAGCTTAGCCCCGCGGGCTAGCGGGGGGGCCCACCGAGAGACCCAGTACTTC. It encodes CASSLAPRASGGAHRETQYF.

V and J are TRBV4-3 and TRBJ2-1; 8 nucleotides agree with TRBD1. Germline V gene sequence: CDR1 LGHNA, CDR2 YSLEER. Trimming cost V 1 base and J 10 bases; bases outside gene matches: 6. The CDR3 totals 14 residues. The CDR3 DNA reads TGCGCCAGCAGCCAAGCCGGACAGGGCAAAGAGCAGTTCTTC. It specifies CASSQAGQGKEQFF.

This clone was observed a handful of times. This sequence joins TRBV2 and TRBJ2-3; D is unresolved. The germline V and J ends were trimmed by 6 bases and 4 bases, with 14 bases remaining between them. Germline V gene sequence: CDR1 SNHLY, CDR2 FYNNEI. The CDR3 covers 14 residues. CDR3 in DNA: TGTGCCAGCAGGTCGTCTAGTGTTGCAGATACGCAGTATTTT. Its translation is CASRSSSVADTQYF.

The chain uses TRBV5-1 and TRBJ1-2; D remains unclear. CDR1 and CDR2 (germline): SGHRS, YFSETQ. Trimming cost V 2 bases and J 0 bases, with 14 bases left between them. The CDR3 spans 16 residues. The CDR3 DNA is TGCGCCAGCAGCTTCTTATCGGAGAACTCTAACTATGGCTACACCTTC. Translating gives CASSFLSENSNYGYTF.

This clone has just a few counts. This rearrangement joins TRBV5-1 to TRBJ2-6; 10 bases fit TRBD1. The V gene's germline CDR1 is SGHRS and CDR2 YFSETQ. This CDR3 has 18 residues. V was clipped by 4 bases and J by 0 bases; unmatched bases: 7. The CDR3 spells CASSPGQGGSSGANVLTF. The CDR3 DNA reads as TGCGCCAGCAGCCCCGGACAGGGGGGATCCTCTGGGGCCAACGTCCTGACTTTC. Filled out from reference TRBV5-1 and TRBJ2-6, the complete variable domain reads KAGVTQTPRYLIKTRGQQVTLSCSPISGHRSVSWYQQTPGQGLQFLFEYFSETQRNKGNFPGRFSGRQFSNSRSEMNVSTLELGDSALYLCASSPGQGGSSGANVLTFGAGSRLTVL.

V gene TRBV5-6 combines with J gene TRBJ2-5, with D maybe TRBD2 (7 bases). CDR3 length: 17 residues. In germline, CDR1 is SGHDT, CDR2 YYEEEE. V shed 4 bases and J shed 1 base, with 20 bases lying between them. CDR3 bases: TGTGCCAGCAGCACCGTCGGGCGGGGGCCCGCCCAAGAGACCCAGTACTTC. It translates to CASSTVGRGPAQETQYF.

There are a few counts of this clone. V and J are TRBV6-5 and TRBJ2-7, with TRBD2 matching 7 bases. The CDR3 is 13 residues long. The V segment lost 1 base and the J segment 4 bases; nucleotides outside the gene matches: 1. Germline CDR1 MNHEY, CDR2 SVGAGI. CDR3 in DNA: TGTGCCAGCAGTTACTTGGGAGGGTACGAGCAGTACTTC. Residues: CASSYLGGYEQYF.

In its sample, this clone was seen once. The rearrangement joins TRBV4-1 to TRBJ1-2; possible D gene TRBD1, 6 bases. This CDR3 is built from 15 residues. V lost 8 bases to trimming and J lost 7 bases, with 23 bases between them. Germline CDR1 reads MGHRA; CDR2 reads YSYEKL. CDR3 nucleotide sequence: TGCGCCAGCCAAGAAACGGGACACAGGGCGGGTGGCTACACCTTC. Translating it yields CASQETGHRAGGYTF.

This clone was seen more than once but under ten times. V is TRBV7-2 and J is TRBJ1-1; no firm D call. This CDR3 is 13 amino acids long. Trimming stripped 6 bases from V and 1 base from J, with 9 bases between. Germline V CDR1 and CDR2: SGHTA, FQGNSA. For the CDR3, the DNA is TGTGCCAGCAGAATCGACACGAACACTGAAGCTTTCTTT. Translated: CASRIDTNTEAFF.

This clone was recorded a few times. This chain connects TRBV28 to TRBJ2-3, with 7 nucleotides matching TRBD1. Trimming cost V 8 bases and J 0 bases; bases outside gene matches: 11. In germline, CDR1 is MDHEN, CDR2 SYDVKM. The CDR3 covers 16 residues. For the CDR3, the DNA is TGTGCCAGCGGCTCAGAGGGGGCATTCAGCACAGATACGCAGTATTTT. This translates into CASGSEGAFSTDTQYF.

The sample holds a few counts of this clone. This chain links TRBV2 with TRBJ2-1, with D maybe TRBD2 (6 bases). CDR3 length: 16 residues. Germline V gene data show CDR1 as SNHLY and CDR2 as FYNNEI. The germline V and J ends were trimmed by 2 bases and 0 bases, with 11 bases remaining between them. The DNA for the CDR3 is TGTGCCAGCAGTGAACCGGGAGAAAGCTCCTACAATGAGCAGTTCTTC. This gives the protein CASSEPGESSYNEQFF.

The CDR3 protein is CASSVEAGVNEQFF. In DNA form, the CDR3 reads TGTGCCAGCAGCGTAGAGGCAGGGGTCAATGAGCAGTTCTTC. The gene calls are TRBV9 and TRBJ2-1; a possible D gene is TRBD1 (6 bases). The CDR3 consists of 14 residues. From germline, CDR1 is SGDLS and CDR2 YYNGEE. V lost 0 bases, J lost 6 bases, and 10 bases lay in between.

The genes are TRBV4-3 and TRBJ1-6; 8 bases align to TRBD1. Germline values: CDR1 LGHNA, CDR2 YSLEER. There are 12 residues in the CDR3. After removal of 8 bases from V and 7 bases from J, the junction contained 1 base not matched to a gene. In DNA form, the CDR3 reads TGCGCCAGCCGACAGGGGAATTCACCCCTCCACTTT. Amino acids: CASRQGNSPLHF.